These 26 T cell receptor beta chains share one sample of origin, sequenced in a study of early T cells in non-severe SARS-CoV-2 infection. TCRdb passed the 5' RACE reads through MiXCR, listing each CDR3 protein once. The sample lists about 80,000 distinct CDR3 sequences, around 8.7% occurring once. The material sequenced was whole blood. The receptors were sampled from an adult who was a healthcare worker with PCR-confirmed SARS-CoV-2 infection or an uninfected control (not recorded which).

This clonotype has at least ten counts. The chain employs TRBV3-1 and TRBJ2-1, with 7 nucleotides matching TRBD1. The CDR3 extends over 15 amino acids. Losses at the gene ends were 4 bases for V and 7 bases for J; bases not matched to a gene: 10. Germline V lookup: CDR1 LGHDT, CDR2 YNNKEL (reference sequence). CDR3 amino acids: CASSLGQARVNEQFF. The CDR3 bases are TGTGCCAGCAGCCTAGGACAGGCCCGAGTGAATGAGCAGTTCTTC.

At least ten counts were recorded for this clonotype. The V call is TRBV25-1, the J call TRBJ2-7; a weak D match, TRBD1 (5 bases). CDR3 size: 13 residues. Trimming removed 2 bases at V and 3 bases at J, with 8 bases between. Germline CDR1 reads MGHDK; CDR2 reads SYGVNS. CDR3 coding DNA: TGTGCCAGCAGTGAAGGGGCCCTCTACGAGCAGTACTTC. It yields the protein CASSEGALYEQYF.

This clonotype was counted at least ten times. The CDR3 loop is CASSFGQSTDTQYF. The CDR3 DNA is TGTGCCAGCAGCTTCGGACAGAGCACAGATACGCAGTATTTT. This chain connects TRBV11-2 to TRBJ2-3; a possible D gene is TRBD1 (6 bases). V lost 3 bases, J lost 0 bases, and 7 bases lay in between. The CDR3 totals 14 residues. Germline V gene sequence: CDR1 SGHAT, CDR2 FQNNGV. Using reference TRBV11-2 and TRBJ2-3 for the parts outside the CDR3, the full variable domain is EAGVAQSPRYKIIEKRQSVAFWCNPISGHATLYWYQQILGQGPKLLIQFQNNGVVDDSQLPKDRFSAERLKGVDSTLKIQPAKLEDSAVYLCASSFGQSTDTQYFGPGTRLTVL.

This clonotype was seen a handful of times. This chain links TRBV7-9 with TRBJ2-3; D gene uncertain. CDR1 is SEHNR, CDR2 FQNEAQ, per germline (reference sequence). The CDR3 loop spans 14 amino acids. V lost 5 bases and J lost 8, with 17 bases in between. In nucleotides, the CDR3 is TGTGCCAGCAGCCCCTTCATCGCCATCGGTACGCAGTATTTT. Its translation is CASSPFIAIGTQYF.

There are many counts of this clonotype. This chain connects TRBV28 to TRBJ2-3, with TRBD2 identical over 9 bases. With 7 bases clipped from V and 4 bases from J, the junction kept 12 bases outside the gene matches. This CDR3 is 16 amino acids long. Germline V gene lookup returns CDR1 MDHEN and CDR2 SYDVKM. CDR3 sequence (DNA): TGTGCCAGCACCACACCCTTAGCGGGAGTGGCAGATACGCAGTATTTT. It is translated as CASTTPLAGVADTQYF.

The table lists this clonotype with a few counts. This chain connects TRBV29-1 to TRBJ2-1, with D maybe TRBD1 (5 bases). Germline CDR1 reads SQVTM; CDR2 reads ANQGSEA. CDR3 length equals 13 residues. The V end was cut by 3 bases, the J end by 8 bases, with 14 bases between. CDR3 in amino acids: CSVDGRVVDEQFF. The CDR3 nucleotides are TGCAGCGTTGACGGCAGGGTTGTGGATGAGCAGTTCTTC.

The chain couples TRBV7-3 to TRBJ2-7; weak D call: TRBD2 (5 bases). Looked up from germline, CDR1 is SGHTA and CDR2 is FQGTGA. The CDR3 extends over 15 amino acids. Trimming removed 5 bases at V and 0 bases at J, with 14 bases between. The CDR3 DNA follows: TGTGCCAGCAGCACCCGACTAACTAGCTCCTACGAGCAGTACTTC. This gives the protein CASSTRLTSSYEQYF. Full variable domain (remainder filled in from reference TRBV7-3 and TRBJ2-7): GAGVSQTPSNKVTEKGKYVELRCDPISGHTALYWYRQSLGQGPEFLIYFQGTGAADDSGLPNDRFFAVRPEGSVSTLKIQRTERGDSAVYLCASSTRLTSSYEQYFGPGTRLTVT.

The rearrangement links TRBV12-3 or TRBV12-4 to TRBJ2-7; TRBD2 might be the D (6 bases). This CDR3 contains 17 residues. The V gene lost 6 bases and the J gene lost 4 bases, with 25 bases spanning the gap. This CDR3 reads CASRGTLGTAKSYEQYF. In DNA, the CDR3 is TGTGCCAGCAGGGGGACCTTAGGGACTGCTAAGAGTTACGAGCAGTACTTC.

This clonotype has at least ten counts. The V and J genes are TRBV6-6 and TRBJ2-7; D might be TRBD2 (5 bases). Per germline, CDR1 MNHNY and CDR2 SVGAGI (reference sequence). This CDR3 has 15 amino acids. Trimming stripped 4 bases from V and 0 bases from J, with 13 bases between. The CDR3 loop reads CASSSRGRSSYEQYF. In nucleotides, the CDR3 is TGTGCCAGCAGTTCCCGGGGTCGTAGCTCCTACGAGCAGTACTTC.

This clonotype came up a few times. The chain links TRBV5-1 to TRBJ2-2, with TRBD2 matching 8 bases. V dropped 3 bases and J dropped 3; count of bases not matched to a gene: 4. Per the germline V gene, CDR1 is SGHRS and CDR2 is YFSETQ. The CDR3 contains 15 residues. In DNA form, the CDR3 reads TGCGCCAGCAGCTCGGGACTAGGAGACACCGGGGAGCTGTTTTTT. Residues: CASSSGLGDTGELFF.

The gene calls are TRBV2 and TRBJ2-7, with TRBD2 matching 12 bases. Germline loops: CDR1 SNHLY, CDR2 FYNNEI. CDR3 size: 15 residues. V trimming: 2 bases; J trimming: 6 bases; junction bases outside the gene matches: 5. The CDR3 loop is CASSERLAGVSEQYF. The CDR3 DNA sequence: TGTGCCAGCAGTGAAAGACTAGCGGGAGTTTCCGAGCAGTACTTC.

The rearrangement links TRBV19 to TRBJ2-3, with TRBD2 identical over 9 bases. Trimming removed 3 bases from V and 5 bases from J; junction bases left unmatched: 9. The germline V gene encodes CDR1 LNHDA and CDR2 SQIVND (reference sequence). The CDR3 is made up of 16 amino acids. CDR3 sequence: CASSIRASGKRDTQYF. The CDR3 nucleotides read TGTGCCAGTAGTATCAGGGCTAGCGGGAAGAGAGATACGCAGTATTTT.

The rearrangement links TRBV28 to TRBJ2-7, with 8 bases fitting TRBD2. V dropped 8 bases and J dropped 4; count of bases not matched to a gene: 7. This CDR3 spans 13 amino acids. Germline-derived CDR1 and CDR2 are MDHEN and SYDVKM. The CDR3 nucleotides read TGTGCCAGCCCGGAGCGGGAGTCGTACGAGCAGTACTTC. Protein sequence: CASPERESYEQYF.

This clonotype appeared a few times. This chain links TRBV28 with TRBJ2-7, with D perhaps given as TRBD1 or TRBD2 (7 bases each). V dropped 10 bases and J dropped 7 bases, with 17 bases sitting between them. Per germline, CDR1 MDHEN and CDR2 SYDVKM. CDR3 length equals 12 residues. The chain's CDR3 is CATRGGSGEQYF. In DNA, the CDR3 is TGTGCCACCAGGGGGGGATCAGGGGAGCAGTACTTC. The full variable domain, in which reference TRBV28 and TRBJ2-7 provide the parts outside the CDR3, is DVKVTQSSRYLVKRTGEKVFLECVQDMDHENMFWYRQDPGLGLRLIYFSYDVKMKEKGDIPEGYSVSREKKERFSLILESASTNQTSMYLCATRGGSGEQYFGPGTRLTVT.

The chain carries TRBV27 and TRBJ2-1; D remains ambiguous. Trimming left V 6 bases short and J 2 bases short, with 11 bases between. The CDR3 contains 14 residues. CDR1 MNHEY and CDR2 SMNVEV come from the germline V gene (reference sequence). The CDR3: CASRSGGPYNEQFF. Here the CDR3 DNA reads TGTGCCAGCAGATCTGGCGGTCCCTACAATGAGCAGTTCTTC.

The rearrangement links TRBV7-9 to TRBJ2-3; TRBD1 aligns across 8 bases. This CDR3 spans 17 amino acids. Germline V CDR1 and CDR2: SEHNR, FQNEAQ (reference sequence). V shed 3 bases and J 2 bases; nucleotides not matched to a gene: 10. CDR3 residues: CASSLKRGQADTDTQYF. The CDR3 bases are TGTGCCAGCAGCTTGAAACGGGGACAGGCTGACACAGATACGCAGTATTTT.

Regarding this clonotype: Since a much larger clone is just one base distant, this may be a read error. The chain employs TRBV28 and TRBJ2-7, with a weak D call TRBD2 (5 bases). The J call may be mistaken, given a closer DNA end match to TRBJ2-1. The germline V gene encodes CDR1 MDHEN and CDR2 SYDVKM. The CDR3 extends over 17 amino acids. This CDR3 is CASSLSTQTPSDYEQFF. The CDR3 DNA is TGTGCCAGCAGTTTATCCACCCAAACCCCCTCAGACTACGAGCAGTTCTTC.

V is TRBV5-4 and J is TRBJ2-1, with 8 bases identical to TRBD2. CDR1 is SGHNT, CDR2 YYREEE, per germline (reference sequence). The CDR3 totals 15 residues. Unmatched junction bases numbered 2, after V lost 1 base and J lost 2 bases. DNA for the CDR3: TGTGCCAGCAGCTTGTTGCGGGGGGCCTACAATGAGCAGTTCTTC. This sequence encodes CASSLLRGAYNEQFF.

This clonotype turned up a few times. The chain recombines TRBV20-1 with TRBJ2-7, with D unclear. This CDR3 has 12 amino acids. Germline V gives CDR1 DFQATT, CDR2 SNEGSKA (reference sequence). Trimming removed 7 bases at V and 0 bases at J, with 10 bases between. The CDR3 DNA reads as TGCAGTGTACAGTTCGGCTCCTACGAGCAGTACTTC. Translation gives CSVQFGSYEQYF.

In DNA, the CDR3 is TGTGCCAGCTCACCGGTAGGACAGGGATCAGATACGCAGTATTTT. Residues: CASSPVGQGSDTQYF. J is TRBJ2-3 and V is TRBV18, with 8 bases identical to TRBD1. CDR3 length: 15 amino acids. CDR1 and CDR2 from the germline V gene are KGHSH and LQKENI. J gave up 4 bases and V 3 bases, and 6 bases lay outside the gene matches.

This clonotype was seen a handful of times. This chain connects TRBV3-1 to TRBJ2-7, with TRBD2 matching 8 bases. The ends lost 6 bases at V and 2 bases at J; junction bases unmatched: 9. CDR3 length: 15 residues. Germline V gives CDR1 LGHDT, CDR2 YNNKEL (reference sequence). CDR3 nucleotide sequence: TGTGCCAGCAGGGGGTCGGGACTAGTGGCCTACGAGCAGTACTTC. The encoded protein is CASRGSGLVAYEQYF.

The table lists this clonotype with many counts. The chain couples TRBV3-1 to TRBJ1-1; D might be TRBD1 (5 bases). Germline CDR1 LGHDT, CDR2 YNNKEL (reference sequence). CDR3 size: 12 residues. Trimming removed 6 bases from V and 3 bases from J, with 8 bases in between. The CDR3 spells CASSWGDTEAFF. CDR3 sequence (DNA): TGTGCCAGCAGTTGGGGGGACACTGAAGCTTTCTTT. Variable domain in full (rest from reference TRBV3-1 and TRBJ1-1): DTAVSQTPKYLVTQMGNDKSIKCEQNLGHDTMYWYKQDSKKFLKIMFSYNNKELIINETVPNRFSPKSPDKAHLNLHINSLELGDSAVYFCASSWGDTEAFFGQGTRLTVV.

CDR3 amino acids: CASSQWGSEAFF. In nucleotides, the CDR3 is TGTGCCAGCAGCCAATGGGGCAGCGAAGCTTTCTTT. The V and J genes are TRBV3-1 and TRBJ1-1; a possible D gene is TRBD1 (5 bases). The germline gives CDR1 LGHDT, CDR2 YNNKEL (reference sequence). The CDR3 length is 12 residues. The V end was cut by 2 bases, the J end by 8 bases, with 9 bases between.

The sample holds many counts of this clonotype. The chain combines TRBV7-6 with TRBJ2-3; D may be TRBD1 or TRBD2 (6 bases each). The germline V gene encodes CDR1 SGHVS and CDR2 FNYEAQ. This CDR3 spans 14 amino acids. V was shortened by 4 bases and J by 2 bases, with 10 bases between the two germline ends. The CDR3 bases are TGTGCCAGCAGCTCCGGGGGCAACACAGATACGCAGTATTTT. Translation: CASSSGGNTDTQYF. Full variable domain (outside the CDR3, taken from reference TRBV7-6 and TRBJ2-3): GAGVSQSPRYKVTKRGQDVALRCDPISGHVSLYWYRQALGQGPEFLTYFNYEAQQDKSGLPNDRFSAERPEGSISTLTIQRTEQRDSAMYRCASSSGGNTDTQYFGPGTRLTVL.

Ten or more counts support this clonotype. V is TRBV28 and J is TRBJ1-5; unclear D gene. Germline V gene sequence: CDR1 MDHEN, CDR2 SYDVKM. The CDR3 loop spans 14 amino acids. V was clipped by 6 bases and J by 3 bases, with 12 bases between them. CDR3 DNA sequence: TGTGCCAGCAGCTTCCCAGTGATCAATCAGCCCCAGCATTTT. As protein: CASSFPVINQPQHF.

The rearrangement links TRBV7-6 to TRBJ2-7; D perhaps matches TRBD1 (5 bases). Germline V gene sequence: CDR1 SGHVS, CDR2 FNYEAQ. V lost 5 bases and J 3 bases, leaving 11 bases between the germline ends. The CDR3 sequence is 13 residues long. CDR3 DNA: TGTGCCAGCAGCGCAGGGCCAATCTACGAGCAGTACTTC. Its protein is CASSAGPIYEQYF. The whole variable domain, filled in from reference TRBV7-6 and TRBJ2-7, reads GAGVSQSPRYKVTKRGQDVALRCDPISGHVSLYWYRQALGQGPEFLTYFNYEAQQDKSGLPNDRFSAERPEGSISTLTIQRTEQRDSAMYRCASSAGPIYEQYFGPGTRLTVT.